The 5 T cell receptor beta chains listed next were all sequenced from one sample in a study of shared T cell receptors in the human thymus. The data were produced by immunoSEQ multiplex PCR, yet TCRdb's version contains in-frame clones alone and is incomplete. The profile shows about 660,000 clones, around 87% of them singletons. In addition, the sample was reused for a study of human thymus T cells.

The sequencing sample was made of thymocytes. The receptors were gathered from a boy under two years old with a congenital heart defect.

This clone was found once. This chain connects TRBV5-1 to TRBJ2-6; D is unclear. The V gene lost 1 base and the J gene lost 0 bases, with 5 bases spanning the gap. CDR3 length: 15 residues. CDR1 SGHRS and CDR2 YFSETQ come from the germline V gene. CDR3 protein: CASSLSRSGANVLTF. CDR3 in DNA: TGCGCCAGCAGCTTGTCCCGCTCTGGGGCCAACGTCCTGACTTTC.

V usage is TRBV5-1 and J usage is TRBJ2-2; D remains ambiguous. The CDR3 consists of 15 residues. The V gene's germline CDR1 is SGHRS and CDR2 YFSETQ. Trimming pared 5 bases from V and 1 base from J, leaving 12 bases between. The CDR3 bases are TGCGCCAGCAGAAAAATCAGAGGGAACACCGGGGAGCTGTTTTTT. Its protein is CASRKIRGNTGELFF.

The V and J genes are TRBV27 and TRBJ1-4; TRBD1 agrees at 9 bases. This CDR3 contains 14 residues. Germline trimming cut 7 bases from V and 6 bases from J; bases unmatched to any gene: 6. Germline CDR1 is MNHEY and CDR2 is SMNVEV (reference sequence). The CDR3 is CASNNRGRHEKLFF. CDR3 nucleotides: TGTGCCAGCAACAACAGGGGGCGACATGAAAAACTGTTTTTT.

The J gene is TRBJ1-6, the V gene TRBV5-6, with TRBD1 matching over 9 bases. The germline V gene has CDR1 SGHDT and CDR2 YYEEEE. Trimming cost V 1 base and J 8 bases; bases outside gene matches: 7. The CDR3 has 16 residues. The CDR3 DNA is TGTGCCAGCAGCTTGCTCCCGGACAGGGGAGATTCACCCCTCCACTTT. This sequence encodes CASSLLPDRGDSPLHF. Together with reference TRBV5-6 and TRBJ1-6, the CDR3 gives the full variable domain: DAGVTQSPTHLIKTRGQQVTLRCSPKSGHDTVSWYQQALGQGPQFIFQYYEEEERQRGNFPDRFSGHQFPNYSSELNVNALLLGDSALYLCASSLLPDRGDSPLHFGNGTRLTVT.

The gene calls are TRBV7-9 and TRBJ1-2; a weak D match, TRBD1 (5 bases). V was cut by 4 bases and J by 4 bases, with 13 bases left in between. This CDR3 is 14 amino acids long. Germline V gene lookup returns CDR1 SEHNR and CDR2 FQNEAQ (reference sequence). This chain's CDR3 is CASSSNGGGYGYTF. In nucleotides, the CDR3 is TGTGCCAGCAGCTCCAATGGGGGAGGCTATGGCTACACCTTC.